The source of this T cell receptor (beta chain) is a study of OX40 agonist ivuxolimab in advanced cancers. Study as a whole: While on treatment, patients had intravenous ivuxolimab at 0.01 to 10 mg/kg every 2 weeks. Patients assigned to dose escalation were diagnosed with hepatocellular carcinoma, melanoma, renal cell or head and neck cancer.

TCRdb's table, derived via immunoSEQ multiplex PCR, lists solely in-frame clones and lacks some. The table records around 63,000 clones, 86% of them present only once. Regarding this clone: No antigen is known for it.

Overall study findings and caveats: Nonresponders, in some cases, also had low normalized T-cell clonal expansion.

Trimming removed 6 bases from V and 7 bases from J, with 16 bases in between. The CDR3 extends over 14 amino acids. Looked up from germline, CDR1 is MNHNS and CDR2 is SASEGT. The chain has TRBV6-1 and TRBJ1-5; D unclear. The sample was CD4+ or CD8+ T cells sorted from blood, taken in a trial of the OX40 agonist ivuxolimab. This TCR was recovered from an adult with an advanced solid tumor such as melanoma, head and neck, liver or kidney cancer. The CDR3 DNA is TGTGCCAGCAGACCGAACGGGGTTTGGCAGCCCCAGCATTTT. Protein sequence: CASRPNGVWQPQHF.